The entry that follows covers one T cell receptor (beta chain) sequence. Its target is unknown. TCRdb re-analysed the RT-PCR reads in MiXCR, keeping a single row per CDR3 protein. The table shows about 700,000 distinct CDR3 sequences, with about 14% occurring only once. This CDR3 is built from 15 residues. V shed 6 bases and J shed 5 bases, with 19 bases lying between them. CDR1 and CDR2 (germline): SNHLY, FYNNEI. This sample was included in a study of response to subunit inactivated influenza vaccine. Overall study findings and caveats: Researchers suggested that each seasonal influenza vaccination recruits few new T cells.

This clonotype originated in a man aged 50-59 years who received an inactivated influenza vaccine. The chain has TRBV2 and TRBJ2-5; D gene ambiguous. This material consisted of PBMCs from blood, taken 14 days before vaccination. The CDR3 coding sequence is TGTGCCAGCAGCCCCCCCGTGGGCATAGGGGAGACCCAGTACTTC. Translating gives CASSPPVGIGETQYF.